These T cell receptor beta chains were read from a single sample in a study of blood T cell repertoires in COVID-19. Using immunoSEQ multiplex PCR, the repertoire was profiled, and TCRdb retains in-frame clones only, with some absent. The top ten clones hold about 6.3% of a sample with approximately 250,000 clones, around four fifths of them seen once. Sequences were obtained from peripheral blood. Source of these receptors: a woman aged 55 to 70 with active or convalescent COVID-19. Each CDR3 is given with its conserved first and last residue. D genes are given only for firm matches. Rows give clone size only sometimes, using once, few, many, or a class for an expanded clone.

>TRBV28|-|TRBJ2-1|TRBD1
CASSQTTGDNEQFF
TGTGCCAGCAGTCAAACGACAGGGGACAATGAGCAGTTCTTC
>TRBV6-5|-|TRBJ1-5|-
CASRPRGGGNQPQHF
TGTGCCAGCAGGCCCCGCGGAGGGGGCAATCAGCCCCAGCATTTT
>TRBV19|-|TRBJ2-3|TRBD1
CASRGTGPGSDTQYF
TGTGCCAGTAGGGGGACAGGGCCAGGTTCAGATACGCAGTATTTT
>TRBV29-1|-|TRBJ1-1|TRBD1
CSVLTGADRGTEAFF
TGCAGCGTGTTAACTGGCGCGGACAGGGGAACTGAAGCTTTCTTT
>TRBV19|-|TRBJ2-2|TRBD1
CASSRDRGNNNGELFF
TGTGCCAGTAGTAGGGACAGGGGGAATAACAACGGGGAGCTGTTTTTT
>TRBV4-2|-|TRBJ2-2|-
CASSQEAPPYTGELFF
TGTGCCAGCAGCCAAGAAGCGCCGCCGTACACCGGGGAGCTGTTTTTT
>TRBV5-6|-|TRBJ1-4|-
CASSWGRGLSEKLFF
TGTGCCAGCAGCTGGGGTAGGGGCCTGTCAGAAAAACTGTTTTTT
>TRBV9|-|TRBJ1-2|TRBD1
CASSVGDRVGYTF
TGTGCCAGCAGCGTAGGGGACAGGGTTGGCTACACCTTC
>TRBV5-1|-|TRBJ2-2|-
CASSSDGGVNTGELFF
TGCGCCAGCAGCTCGGACGGAGGTGTGAACACCGGGGAGCTGTTTTTT
>TRBV4-2|-|TRBJ1-1|TRBD1
CASRPTGANTEAFF
TGTGCCAGCAGACCGACAGGGGCGAACACTGAAGCTTTCTTT
>TRBV3-1/TRBV3-2|once|TRBJ2-3|-
CASSPYPPKTSTDTQYF
TGTGCCAGCAGCCCCTACCCCCCTAAAACTAGCACAGATACGCAGTATTTT
>TRBV5-1|once|TRBJ2-3|TRBD2
CASSLNPGTSGTDTQYF
TGCGCCAGCAGCTTGAACCCCGGGACTAGCGGCACAGATACGCAGTATTTT
>TRBV15|few|TRBJ2-7|TRBD2
CATSWGTSGSSHEQYF
TGTGCCACCAGCTGGGGGACTAGCGGGAGTTCCCACGAGCAGTACTTC
>TRBV6-4|-|TRBJ2-2|TRBD2
CASSDGGSGELFF
TGTGCCAGCAGTGACGGCGGGAGCGGGGAGCTGTTTTTT
>TRBV9|-|TRBJ2-5|TRBD2
CASGGLAESETQYF
TGTGCCAGCGGAGGACTAGCCGAGTCGGAGACCCAGTACTTC
>TRBV5-1|-|TRBJ2-2|TRBD2
CASSLVSGATGELFF
TGCGCCAGCAGCTTGGTGAGCGGGGCCACCGGGGAGCTGTTTTTT
>TRBV3-1/TRBV3-2|-|TRBJ1-3|-
CASSLRVAGNTIYF
TGTGCCAGCAGCCTCCGGGTCGCTGGAAACACCATATATTTT